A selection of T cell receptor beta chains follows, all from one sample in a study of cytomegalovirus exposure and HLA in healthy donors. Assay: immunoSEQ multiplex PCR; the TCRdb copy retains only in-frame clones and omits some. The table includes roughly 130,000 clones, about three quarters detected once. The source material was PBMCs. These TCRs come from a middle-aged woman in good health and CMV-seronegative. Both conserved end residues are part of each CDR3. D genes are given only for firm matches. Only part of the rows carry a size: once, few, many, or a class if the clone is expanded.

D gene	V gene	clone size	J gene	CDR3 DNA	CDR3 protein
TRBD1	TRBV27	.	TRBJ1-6	TGTGCCAGCAGTACTCAGGACAGGGGGCTTGATTCACCCCTCCACTTT	CASSTQDRGLDSPLHF
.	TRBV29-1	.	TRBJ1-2	TGCAGCGTTCGATGGGGGAGGGGAGGCTACACCTTC	CSVRWGRGGYTF
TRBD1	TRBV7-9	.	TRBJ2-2	TGTGCCAGCAGCGAGCCCGGGACAGAAATCACCGGGGAGCTGTTTTTT	CASSEPGTEITGELFF
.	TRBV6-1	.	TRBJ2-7	TGTGCCAGCAGTGGAGCTATGCAGGGCGGCTACGAGCAGTACTTC	CASSGAMQGGYEQYF
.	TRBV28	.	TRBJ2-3	TGTGCCAGCAGTCGGGGGAGCCCTAGCACAGATACGCAGTATTTT	CASSRGSPSTDTQYF
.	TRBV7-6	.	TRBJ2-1	TGTGCCAGCAGCCGCACTATCTCCTACAATGAGCAGTTCTTC	CASSRTISYNEQFF
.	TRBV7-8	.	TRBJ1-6	TGTGCCAGCAGCTTAAAGGTCGGGAGCTCCTATAATTCACCCCTCCACTTT	CASSLKVGSSYNSPLHF
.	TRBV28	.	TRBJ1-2	TGTGCCAGCAGTTTAGGTGGAGGCTATGGCTACACCTTC	CASSLGGGYGYTF
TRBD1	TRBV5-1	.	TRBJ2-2	TGCGCCAGCAGCTTGGATAGGGGACAGCATTTCACCGGGGAGCTGTTTTTT	CASSLDRGQHFTGELFF
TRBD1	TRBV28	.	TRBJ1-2	TGTGCCAGCAGTTTATCCGGGACAGGGGTGGATGGCTACACCTTC	CASSLSGTGVDGYTF
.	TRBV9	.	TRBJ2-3	TGTGCCAGCAGCGTAGACCCGCGGAAGTGGCGGGGGACATCAGATACGCAGTATTTT	CASSVDPRKWRGTSDTQYF
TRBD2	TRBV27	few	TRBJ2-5	TGTGCCAGCAGTCGACTAGCGGGGGGAGTAGAGACCCAGTACTTC	CASSRLAGGVETQYF
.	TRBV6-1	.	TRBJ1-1	TGTGCCAGCAGTGAATGGGGGGGGAACACTGAAGCTTTCTTT	CASSEWGGNTEAFF
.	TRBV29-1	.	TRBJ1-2	TGCAGCGTTAGGGAGGGGAACTATGGCTACACCTTC	CSVREGNYGYTF
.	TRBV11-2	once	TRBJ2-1	TGTGCCAGCAGCTTAGCGTTAGGGGATAGTGAGCAGTTCTTC	CASSLALGDSEQFF
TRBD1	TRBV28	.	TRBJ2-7	TGTGCCAGCAACCTCGGGACAGGGTCCTACGAGCAGTACTTC	CASNLGTGSYEQYF
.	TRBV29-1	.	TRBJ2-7	TGCAGCGTTCGACTCCCGGCCGCCTACGAGCAGTACTTC	CSVRLPAAYEQYF
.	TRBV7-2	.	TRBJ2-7	TGTGCCAGCACCAAGCAGGGATCCCTACACGAGCAGTACTTC	CASTKQGSLHEQYF